These 31 T cell receptor beta chains were all obtained from the same sample, sequenced in a study of blood T cell repertoires in COVID-19. Clones were read by immunoSEQ multiplex PCR, and TCRdb kept only the in-frame ones, dropping some. The sample has about 230,000 clones, just under 90% seen once. Material: PBMCs or T cells enriched from blood (not recorded which). The receptors were sampled from a woman in her 30s with acute COVID-19.

This clone was picked up a small number of times. The rearrangement links TRBV2 to TRBJ2-7; D may be TRBD2 (5 bases). CDR1 is SNHLY, CDR2 FYNNEI, per germline. This CDR3 is 13 amino acids long. V lost 0 bases to trimming and J lost 5 bases, with 8 bases between them. The CDR3 DNA is TGTGCCAGCAGTGAAGCGCGGGCCCACGAGCAGTACTTC. Its translation is CASSEARAHEQYF.

V and J are TRBV7-2 and TRBJ1-5; D remains ambiguous. Deletions cut 2 bases from V and 11 bases from J, with 19 bases between. Germline V gene lookup returns CDR1 SGHTA and CDR2 FQGNSA. The CDR3 is made up of 15 amino acids. CDR3 protein: CASSLTSAARGTQHF. CDR3 nucleotide sequence: TGTGCCAGCAGCTTAACGTCCGCGGCCCGGGGAACCCAGCATTTT.

The rearrangement uses TRBV9 and TRBJ2-6; D gene unclear. The CDR3 loop spans 15 amino acids. Deletions cut 4 bases from V and 1 base from J, with 9 bases between. Germline assignment: CDR1 SGDLS and CDR2 YYNGEE. For the CDR3, the DNA is TGTGCCAGCAGCCCGTACCGGTCTGGGGCCAACGTCCTGACTTTC. This sequence encodes CASSPYRSGANVLTF.

This chain joins TRBV9 and TRBJ2-7, with 9 nucleotides matching TRBD2. V gave up 0 bases and J gave up 7 bases; unmatched junction bases: 5. The CDR3 totals 14 residues. Germline loops: CDR1 SGDLS, CDR2 YYNGEE. CDR3 residues: CASSVARGGGEQYF. The CDR3 DNA sequence: TGTGCCAGCAGCGTAGCGCGGGGGGGAGGTGAGCAGTACTTC.

The chain joins TRBV5-4 to TRBJ2-1, with a weak D call TRBD2 (5 bases). The CDR3 consists of 11 residues. V lost 0 bases, J lost 10 bases, and 5 bases lay in between. Germline loops: CDR1 SGHNT, CDR2 YYREEE (reference sequence). The CDR3 nucleotides are TGTGCCAGCAGCTTGGGAGGGGAGCAGTTCTTC. The encoded protein is CASSLGGEQFF.

This chain joins TRBV2 and TRBJ2-7; tentatively, D is TRBD1 (6 bases). This CDR3 region has 14 residues. The V end was cut by 7 bases, the J end by 3 bases, with 16 bases between. CDR1 is SNHLY and CDR2 is FYNNEI in the germline V gene. CDR3 nucleotides: TGTGCCAGCAAGGCCCAGGGGCATAACTACGAGCAGTACTTC. Translating gives CASKAQGHNYEQYF.

This chain uses TRBV4-1 with TRBJ2-7, with TRBD2 identical over 7 bases. Germline CDR1 reads MGHRA; CDR2 reads YSYEKL. J was trimmed by 6 bases and V by 0 bases; bases with no gene match: 11. The CDR3 sequence is 16 residues long. The CDR3, as DNA: TGCGCCAGCAGCCAAGAGGGCGGGGGTCAATTTCGCGAGCAGTACTTC. Translated: CASSQEGGGQFREQYF.

The rearrangement links TRBV30 to TRBJ2-1; D is possibly TRBD1 (6 bases). CDR3 size: 15 residues. Germline V gene lookup returns CDR1 GTSNPN and CDR2 SVGIG (reference sequence). Trimming took off 2 bases at V and 0 bases at J, with 11 bases between the two ends. CDR3 DNA: TGTGCCTGGAGTAAGACAGGACGCTCCTACAATGAGCAGTTCTTC. Translated, it gives CAWSKTGRSYNEQFF.

V is TRBV7-9 and J is TRBJ1-1, with D possibly being TRBD1 (6 bases). This CDR3 has 17 amino acids. The germline gives CDR1 SEHNR, CDR2 FQNEAQ (reference sequence). The germline V and J ends were trimmed by 4 bases and 4 bases, with 22 bases remaining between them. CDR3 bases: TGTGCCAGCAGCTATGTAATGAGGCGGGGGGCGCCCACTGAAGCTTTCTTT. It encodes CASSYVMRRGAPTEAFF.

This rearrangement joins TRBV2 to TRBJ2-7; 8 bases agree with TRBD1. V shed 7 bases and J 7 bases; nucleotides not matched to a gene: 6. This CDR3 contains 12 residues. The germline gives CDR1 SNHLY, CDR2 FYNNEI. CDR3 protein: CASTGQGREQYF. DNA of the CDR3: TGTGCCAGCACCGGACAGGGAAGGGAGCAGTACTTC.

This clone came up once. The chain links TRBV15 to TRBJ1-2; 10 bases fit TRBD1. Germline lookup yields CDR1 LNHNV and CDR2 YYDKDF (reference sequence). CDR3 length equals 14 residues. After removal of 2 bases from V and 9 bases from J, the junction contained 6 bases not matched to a gene. CDR3 residues: CATSRPGQGNSYTF. CDR3 sequence (DNA): TGTGCCACCAGCAGACCGGGACAGGGGAATAGCTACACCTTC.

The CDR3 sequence: CASSRDSSYEQYF. CDR3 coding DNA: TGTGCCAGCAGCCGGGACAGCTCCTACGAGCAGTACTTC. The chain joins TRBV11-1 to TRBJ2-7; TRBD1 matches at 7 bases. The CDR3 runs to 13 residues. Germline CDR1 and CDR2: SGHAT and FQDESV (reference sequence). V lost 5 bases and J lost 0; bases outside the gene matches: 1.

CDR3 nucleotides: TGTGCCAGCACCCGGGAGGCAGGGGGCCTGGGCACTGAAGCTTTCTTT. Its translation: CASTREAGGLGTEAFF. This chain joins TRBV5-8 and TRBJ1-1; 8 bases are a match to TRBD1. The germline CDR1 and CDR2 sequences are SGHTS and YDEGEE. After removal of 6 bases from V and 4 bases from J, the junction contained 14 bases not matched to a gene. This CDR3 region has 16 residues.

The rearrangement uses TRBV13 and TRBJ1-2; possible D gene TRBD1, 5 bases. The CDR3 length is 16 residues. Trimming stripped 5 bases from V and 3 bases from J, with 19 bases between. From germline, CDR1 is PRHDT and CDR2 FYEKMQ (reference sequence). The CDR3: CASSRHGTGRDYGYTF. Written as DNA, the CDR3 is TGTGCCAGCAGCCGTCACGGGACGGGGAGGGACTATGGCTACACCTTC.

This clone turned up a few times. The chain is built from TRBV2 and TRBJ1-2, with TRBD1 matching 12 bases. The J segment lost 6 bases and the V segment lost 1 base, leaving 6 bases of the junction unmatched. Germline V gives CDR1 SNHLY, CDR2 FYNNEI. This CDR3 is built from 16 residues. The CDR3 here is CASSEVRDRGRDGYTF. CDR3 coding DNA: TGTGCCAGCAGTGAAGTTCGGGACAGGGGGCGGGATGGCTACACCTTC.

This chain uses TRBV29-1 with TRBJ1-1; 8 bases fit TRBD1. The V gene's germline CDR1 is SQVTM and CDR2 ANQGSEA. CDR3 length: 13 residues. V gave up 8 bases and J gave up 0 bases; unmatched junction bases: 5. The CDR3 DNA reads TGCAGCACGAGACAGGGGTTGAACACTGAAGCTTTCTTT. Residues: CSTRQGLNTEAFF.

This sequence joins TRBV19 and TRBJ1-5; TRBD1 agrees at 9 bases. V lost 6 bases, J lost 6 bases, and 9 bases stayed unmatched. The CDR3 is 15 residues long. CDR1 and CDR2 (germline): LNHDA, SQIVND (reference sequence). CDR3 DNA sequence: TGTGCCAGTAGCACCGTCCGGACAGGGGCTCAGCCCCAGCATTTT. Protein: CASSTVRTGAQPQHF. Full variable domain (remainder filled in from reference TRBV19 and TRBJ1-5): DGGITQSPKYLFRKEGQNVTLSCEQNLNHDAMYWYRQDPGQGLRLIYYSQIVNDFQKGDIAEGYSVSREKKESFPLTVTSAQKNPTAFYLCASSTVRTGAQPQHFGDGTRLSIL.

This chain connects TRBV27 to TRBJ2-3; 7 positions match TRBD2. V was clipped by 5 bases and J by 6 bases; unmatched bases: 11. CDR3 length: 15 amino acids. CDR1 is MNHEY and CDR2 is SMNVEV in the germline V gene (reference sequence). The CDR3 reads CASSLSWGGWDTQYF. The CDR3 DNA sequence: TGTGCCAGCAGTCTAAGCTGGGGGGGATGGGATACGCAGTATTTT.

The count of this clone is one. The chain carries TRBV7-2 and TRBJ2-1; 10 bases line up with TRBD2. The junction had 3 bases not matched to a gene; V was cut back by 4 bases and J by 3 bases. The germline CDR1 and CDR2 sequences are SGHTA and FQGNSA. This CDR3 comprises 15 residues. CDR3 nucleotide sequence: TGTGCCAGCAGCTCTAGCGGGGGACTCTACAATGAGCAGTTCTTC. As protein: CASSSSGGLYNEQFF.

This chain connects TRBV7-7 to TRBJ2-2; D not certain. With 5 bases removed from V and 4 bases from J, the gap between germline ends came to 8 bases. The CDR3 sequence is 13 residues long. The germline CDR1 and CDR2 sequences are SSHAT and FNYEAQ (reference sequence). The CDR3 DNA follows: TGTGCCAGCAGCGAGGTGGGCACCGGGGAGCTGTTTTTT. Protein: CASSEVGTGELFF. Full variable domain (missing parts from reference TRBV7-7 and TRBJ2-2): GAGVSQSPRYKVTKRGQDVTLRCDPISSHATLYWYQQALGQGPEFLTYFNYEAQPDKSGLPSDRFSAERPEGSISTLTIQRTEQRDSAMYRCASSEVGTGELFFGEGSRLTVL.

This clone was detected a few times. The chain employs TRBV7-8 and TRBJ1-2; 8 nucleotides align to TRBD1. The junction had 6 bases not matched to a gene; V was cut back by 5 bases and J by 4 bases. Germline V CDR1 and CDR2: SGHVS, FQNEAQ. The CDR3 sequence is 14 residues long. The CDR3: CASSIQTGAYGYTF. DNA of the CDR3: TGTGCCAGCAGCATACAGACAGGGGCCTATGGCTACACCTTC.

This clone was detected only a few times. V gene TRBV9 combines with J gene TRBJ1-2, with 9 bases aligning to TRBD1. CDR1 is SGDLS and CDR2 is YYNGEE in the germline V gene. The CDR3 loop spans 15 amino acids. Trimming at V came to 7 bases and at J to 4 bases, leaving 11 bases not matched to a gene. The CDR3 sequence: CASSEGTGRGYGYTF. CDR3 nucleotide sequence: TGTGCCAGCTCGGAAGGGACAGGGCGTGGCTATGGCTACACCTTC.

V gene TRBV27 combines with J gene TRBJ1-2; D is ambiguous. Trimming took off 5 bases at V and 3 bases at J, with 13 bases between the two ends. This CDR3 is 14 amino acids long. Looked up from germline, CDR1 is MNHEY and CDR2 is SMNVEV (reference sequence). CDR3 sequence (DNA): TGTGCCAGCAGTCTCGGACGGACTGACTATGGCTACACCTTC. This codes for CASSLGRTDYGYTF.

The V call is TRBV7-6, the J call TRBJ2-1; a weak D match, TRBD1 (6 bases). Trimming stripped 3 bases from V and 4 bases from J, with 16 bases between. Germline V CDR1 and CDR2: SGHVS, FNYEAQ. This CDR3 has 16 amino acids. As DNA, the CDR3 is TGTGCCAGCAGCTTTGCAGTAGGGGGACGATACAATGAGCAGTTCTTC. Translation: CASSFAVGGRYNEQFF.

CDR3 residues: CASSASWTSGGGEQFF. The CDR3 nucleotides are TGTGCCAGCAGTGCCTCATGGACTAGCGGGGGGGGTGAGCAGTTCTTC. The chain employs TRBV6-1 and TRBJ2-1; 15 positions match TRBD2. The V gene's germline CDR1 is MNHNS and CDR2 SASEGT. The J segment lost 9 bases and the V segment lost 4 bases, leaving 7 bases of the junction unmatched. This CDR3 has 16 residues.

The chain uses TRBV7-2 and TRBJ1-5; no clear D gene. This CDR3 is built from 13 residues. The germline V gene has CDR1 SGHTA and CDR2 FQGNSA. V was clipped by 5 bases and J by 6 bases, with 11 bases between them. The DNA for the CDR3 is TGTGCCAGCAGCCCTAGCAACCCTCAGCCCCAGCATTTT. This sequence encodes CASSPSNPQPQHF.

This CDR3 is CASSYPTGTGGSPLHF. The CDR3 bases are TGTGCCAGCAGTTACCCGACCGGGACAGGGGGATCACCCCTCCACTTT. The rearrangement uses TRBV6-5 and TRBJ1-6; TRBD1 aligns across 11 bases. The J segment lost 10 bases and the V segment lost 2 bases, leaving 7 bases of the junction unmatched. CDR3 length: 16 residues. From germline, CDR1 is MNHEY and CDR2 SVGAGI.

The genes are TRBV4-1 and TRBJ1-4, with 9 bases fitting TRBD1. The CDR3 extends over 15 amino acids. In germline, CDR1 is MGHRA, CDR2 YSYEKL. Germline trimming cut 3 bases from V and 10 bases from J; bases unmatched to any gene: 9. DNA of the CDR3: TGCGCCAGCAGCCACCAACAGGGGGCAATCGGAAAACTGTTTTTT. Its translation is CASSHQQGAIGKLFF.

The rearrangement uses TRBV7-3 and TRBJ1-1; no definite D call. This CDR3 spans 13 amino acids. Germline V gives CDR1 SGHTA, CDR2 FQGTGA. V gave up 5 bases and J gave up 0 bases, with 7 bases separating them. CDR3 in DNA: TGTGCCAGCAGCCACAGATTGAACACTGAAGCTTTCTTT. Protein product: CASSHRLNTEAFF. Variable domain in full (rest from reference TRBV7-3 and TRBJ1-1): GAGVSQTPSNKVTEKGKYVELRCDPISGHTALYWYRQSLGQGPEFLIYFQGTGAADDSGLPNDRFFAVRPEGSVSTLKIQRTERGDSAVYLCASSHRLNTEAFFGQGTRLTVV.

The gene calls are TRBV10-1 and TRBJ2-1, with TRBD1 as a possible D gene (6 bases). Germline assignment: CDR1 WNHNN and CDR2 SYGVQD (reference sequence). The CDR3 consists of 18 residues. Trimming removed 7 bases at V and 5 bases at J, with 27 bases between. CDR3 sequence reads: CASKWTRPRPEGDNEQFF. CDR3 in DNA: TGCGCCAGCAAATGGACCAGGCCCCGACCTGAGGGGGACAATGAGCAGTTCTTC.

This chain links TRBV5-8 with TRBJ2-5; D not certain. Trimming shortened V by 1 base and J by 5 bases, and 3 bases separated the two germline ends. CDR3 length: 11 residues. The V gene's germline CDR1 is SGHTS and CDR2 YDEGEE. This chain's CDR3 is CASSLSETQYF. The CDR3 nucleotides are TGTGCCAGCAGCTTGTCGGAGACCCAGTACTTC.